These 23 T cell receptor beta chains originate from one sample sequenced in a study of CD8+ T cells in alopecia areata (dated by TCRdb to between 2018 and 2020). Pooled mouse cutaneous lymph node cells were stained for CD4, CD8alpha, NKG2D, NKG2ACE and other markers and were then sorted on a BD Influx. The library was obtained by the immunoSEQ multiplex PCR assay. For TCR sequencing, RNA was extracted from every sample and reverse transcribed into cDNA to serve as template. Not all clones reach the TCRdb copy of this immuneACCESS table, which keeps in-frame sequences only. Checked studies attribute under half of the gap to unresolved V genes and leave the rest unexplained. The sample comprises around 300,000 clones, and every one was counted more than once. The top ten clonotypes cover about 1.1% of the sample. The sequenced sample consisted of CD4+ T cells sorted from a lymph node. All receptors derive from a C3H/HeJ mouse with alopecia areata. The strain in question carries the MHC haplotype H2-k.

This clone occurred a few times. Here the gene names and germline are mouse. The observed sequence ends 4 residues before the CDR3 terminus, with the missing tail filled in from the germline J gene. The chain has TRBV13-2 and TRBJ2-1, with no clear D. The germline CDR1 and CDR2 sequences are NNHNN and SYGAGS (reference sequence). The CDR3 is 15 amino acids. Trimming cost V 1 base and J 1 base, with 9 bases left between them. CDR3 region: CASGDSPTNYAEQFF. The part of the CDR3 DNA that was read is TGTGCCAGCGGTGATTCCCCGACAAACTATGCT.

In this sample, this clone turned up a few times. Gene names denote mouse genes. Coverage ceases 4 residues before the CDR3 finishes, and the germline J gene fills in the end. This chain joins TRBV19 and TRBJ2-1, with 10 nucleotides matching TRBD2. J was trimmed by 3 bases and V by 2 bases; bases with no gene match: 5. The CDR3 runs to 16 residues. In germline, CDR1 is FNHDT, CDR2 SITEND (reference sequence). The CDR3 spells CASSIAGGALYAEQFF. The part of the CDR3 DNA that was read is TGTGCCAGCAGTATTGCTGGGGGGGCGCTCTATGCT.

This clone was seen many times. Gene names refer to mouse genes. The sequence runs out 4 residues before the end of the CDR3; the remainder is reconstructed from the germline J gene. Different DNA sequences within this sample yield the same CDR3. This rearrangement joins TRBV1 to TRBJ2-1; D possibly corresponds to TRBD1 (6 bases). The V end was cut by 0 bases, the J end by 1 base, with 7 bases between. The germline V gene encodes CDR1 NSQYPW and CDR2 LRSPGD (reference sequence). The CDR3 has 15 amino acids. CDR3 bases read: TGCACCTGCAGTGCAGAACAGGGAAACTATGCT. Amino acids: CTCSAEQGNYA. The whole CDR3 reads CTCSAEQGNYAEQFF. Based on the CDR3 plus reference TRBV1 and TRBJ2-1, the full variable domain is VTLLEQNPRWRLVPRGQAVNLRCILKNSQYPWMSWYQQDLQKQLQWLFTLRSPGDKEVKSLPGADYLATRVTDTELRLQVANMSQGRTLYCTCSAEQGNYAEQFFGPGTRLTVL.

There are a few counts of this clone. The gene symbols are mouse symbols. The CDR3 end lies 4 residues beyond the end of the read and is filled in from the germline J gene. The chain carries TRBV13-1 and TRBJ2-5; the match to TRBD2 covers 8 bases. Trimming removed 5 bases from V and 0 bases from J; junction bases left unmatched: 8. CDR3 length equals 16 residues. Germline assignment: CDR1 NSHNY and CDR2 SYGAGN. The CDR3 reads CASRLTGALNQDTQYF. The CDR3 DNA, read in part, is TGTGCCAGCAGGTTGACTGGGGCCCTTAACCAAGAC.

This clone has only a few counts. Mouse names are used for the genes. The read ends 4 residues before the CDR3 terminus; that terminus is restored from the germline J gene. The V call is TRBV13-1, the J call TRBJ2-7; possibly TRBD1 for D (6 bases). The CDR3 has 14 amino acids. Germline V gives CDR1 NSHNY, CDR2 SYGAGN. V was trimmed by 4 bases and J by 0 bases, leaving 11 bases between them. The CDR3 loop is CASSKLDSSYEQYF. The sequenced part of the CDR3 DNA is TGTGCCAGCAGTAAGCTGGACAGCTCCTAT.

In its sample, this clone was seen many times. Mouse germline and gene names are used. Read data end 4 residues before the CDR3 end; the end is taken from the germline J gene. V gene TRBV1 combines with J gene TRBJ2-1; 7 nucleotides agree with TRBD1. Looked up from germline, CDR1 is NSQYPW and CDR2 is LRSPGD (reference sequence). Trimming at V came to 2 bases and at J to 3 bases, leaving 4 bases not matched to a gene. CDR3 length: 15 amino acids. The CDR3 sequence: CTCSAPSGGYAEQFF. The sequenced CDR3 bases are TGCACCTGCAGTGCACCCTCAGGGGGCTATGCT.

With regard to this clone: Mouse gene names apply. The CDR3 end lies 4 residues beyond the end of the read and is filled in from the germline J gene. Other DNA sequences within the sample encode an identical CDR3. V and J are TRBV13-3 and TRBJ2-5; D is perhaps TRBD1 (5 bases). The germline CDR1 and CDR2 sequences are NNHDY and SYVADS. The V and J ends lost 5 bases and 0 bases respectively, with 7 bases between them. The CDR3 totals 13 residues. The chain's CDR3 is CASRTVNQDTQYF. The DNA read from the CDR3 is TGTGCCAGCAGGACAGTGAACCAAGAC.

The sample holds a few counts of this clone. The gene names given are mouse names. The read falls 4 residues short of the CDR3 end, and the missing part is taken from the germline J gene. The rearrangement uses TRBV13-1 and TRBJ2-2; no clear D. Germline assignment: CDR1 NSHNY and CDR2 SYGAGN. The V gene lost 5 bases and the J gene lost 0 bases, with 8 bases spanning the gap. The CDR3 loop spans 14 amino acids. The sequenced part of the CDR3 DNA is TGTGCCAGCAGACAGTCATCAAACACCGGG. Its translation is CASRQSSNTG. The entire CDR3 sequence reads CASRQSSNTGQLYF.

Comment on this clone: Mouse germline and gene names are used. The CDR3 is cut off 3 residues early in the read; its end comes from the germline J gene. Distinct nucleotide sequences in the sample also encode this CDR3. The chain combines TRBV13-2 with TRBJ1-6; D is undetermined. TRBJ1-6 is filed as an ORF, its function uncertain. The CDR3 has 14 residues. Trimming removed 0 bases from V and 5 bases from J, with 6 bases in between. CDR1 is NNHNN and CDR2 is SYGAGS in the germline V gene (reference sequence). Partial CDR3 DNA: TGTGCCAGCGGTGATGCTACAAATAATTCGCCC. Translated: CASGDATNNSP. The entire CDR3 protein reads CASGDATNNSPLYF.

On this clone: Here the gene names and germline are mouse. The read stops 4 residues short of the end of the CDR3; the missing end is completed from the germline J gene. This chain connects TRBV13-3 to TRBJ2-5, with D uncertain. The CDR3 is 12 residues long. Germline V gene data show CDR1 as NNHDY and CDR2 as SYVADS. V lost 5 bases to trimming and J lost 2 bases, with 6 bases between them. CDR3 protein: CASSQIQDTQYF. The part of the CDR3 DNA that was read is TGTGCCAGCAGCCAGATCCAAGAC.

A few counts support this clone. The germline and genes are mouse ones. The read is 4 residues too short to cover the CDR3 end, so that end is filled in from the germline J gene. The gene calls are TRBV1 and TRBJ1-2; D might be TRBD1 (5 bases). CDR3 length: 13 residues. V was pared by 4 bases and J by 4 bases, with 10 bases between. The V gene's germline CDR1 is NSQYPW and CDR2 LRSPGD (reference sequence). CDR3 bases read: TGCACCTGCAGTGGCAGGGAGGGCTCC. This codes for CTCSGREGS. The whole CDR3 reads CTCSGREGSDYTF.

Of note for this clone: The germline and genes are mouse ones. The CDR3 extends 4 residues past the end of the read, so its final part is completed from the germline J gene. The same CDR3 can be traced to other DNA sequences in this sample. V is TRBV1 and J is TRBJ2-1, with D possibly matching TRBD2 (7 bases). The length of the CDR3 is 14 residues. Germline V CDR1 and CDR2: NSQYPW, LRSPGD (reference sequence). CDR3 region: CTCSAGGARAEQFF. CDR3 DNA, as far as it was read: TGCACCTGCAGTGCAGGGGGGGCGCGAGCT.

Details on this clone: The listed genes are named as in mouse. This chain's CDR3 is CASSRTGGETLYF. The covered CDR3 bases are TGTGCCAGCAGCCGGACTGGGGGAGAA. This rearrangement joins TRBV13-3 to TRBJ2-3; 10 nucleotides align to TRBD2. Read data end 4 residues before the CDR3 end; the end is taken from the germline J gene. The CDR3 spans 13 residues. The V gene's germline CDR1 is NNHDY and CDR2 SYVADS.

This clone was observed a few times. Genes and germline come from the mouse. The CDR3 end falls 4 residues outside the read, so it is completed with the germline J gene. V is TRBV1 and J is TRBJ2-3, with 7 bases matching TRBD1. Trimming cost V 4 bases and J 0 bases; bases outside gene matches: 7. CDR1 NSQYPW and CDR2 LRSPGD come from the germline V gene (reference sequence). This CDR3 has 16 amino acids. The part of the CDR3 DNA that was read is TGCACCTGCAGTGGCTCGGGACAGCCTAGTGCAGAA. It encodes CTCSGSGQPSAE. The CDR3 reads in full as CTCSGSGQPSAETLYF.

As concerns this clone: Gene names and germline refer to mouse. The CDR3 goes on 4 residues after the read ends, and that part is filled in from the germline J gene. Additional DNA sequences in this sample encode the identical CDR3. The chain is built from TRBV13-2 and TRBJ1-1, with TRBD1 matching over 7 bases. Germline V gene sequence: CDR1 NNHNN, CDR2 SYGAGS (reference sequence). The trim removed 4 bases at V and 0 bases at J, leaving 3 bases unmatched. The CDR3 has 14 amino acids. The sequenced part of the CDR3 DNA is TGTGCCAGCGGTCGGGACAGAGCAAACACA. As protein: CASGRDRANT. The full CDR3 reads CASGRDRANTEVFF.

A few counts support this clone. Genes and germline come from the mouse. The CDR3 extends 4 residues past the end of the read, so its final part is completed from the germline J gene. The chain has TRBV19 and TRBJ1-1; D perhaps matches TRBD1 (6 bases). With 2 bases removed from V and 0 bases from J, the gap between germline ends came to 11 bases. Germline lookup yields CDR1 FNHDT and CDR2 SITEND (reference sequence). The CDR3 is 15 residues long. CDR3 DNA, as far as it was read: TGTGCCAGCAGTATCTCCGGGACAACAAACACA. Residues: CASSISGTTNT. The entire CDR3 sequence reads CASSISGTTNTEVFF.

A remark on this clone: Each gene name is a mouse one. The CDR3 end is not reached by the read, which stops 4 residues before it; the germline J gene fills it in. The chain has TRBV19 and TRBJ2-2, with a possible D match to TRBD1 (5 bases). V was cut by 4 bases and J by 3 bases, with 7 bases left in between. In germline, CDR1 is FNHDT, CDR2 SITEND (reference sequence). There are 13 residues in the CDR3. The sequenced CDR3 bases are TGTGCCAGCAGTTCAGGGTACACCGGG. It specifies CASSSGYTG. The full CDR3 protein is CASSSGYTGQLYF.

On this clone itself: All gene names here are mouse names. The read stops 4 residues short of the end of the CDR3; the missing end is completed from the germline J gene. The rearrangement links TRBV13-1 to TRBJ1-2; the D gene is possibly TRBD1 (6 bases). The CDR3 totals 15 residues. Trimming removed 5 bases at V and 0 bases at J, with 14 bases between. Germline CDR1 NSHNY, CDR2 SYGAGN. The covered CDR3 bases are TGTGCCAGCAGGCCCCTCAGGGGTCCAAACTCC. This gives the protein CASRPLRGPNS. The whole CDR3 protein reads CASRPLRGPNSDYTF.

This clone was seen only a few times. Any gene name here is a mouse gene name. Sequencing ends 4 residues short of the CDR3 end; the germline J gene provides the rest. The V gene is TRBV19, the J gene TRBJ2-2, with D possibly TRBD1 on 5 matching bases. CDR1 and CDR2 (germline): FNHDT, SITEND (reference sequence). The V gene lost 3 bases and the J gene lost 1 base, with 7 bases spanning the gap. CDR3 size: 14 residues. The CDR3 spells CASSKQENTGQLYF. CDR3 DNA, as far as it was read: TGTGCCAGCAGTAAACAGGAAAACACCGGG.

In the case of this clone: Gene names refer to mouse genes. The read falls 4 residues short of the CDR3 end, and the missing part is taken from the germline J gene. The rearrangement uses TRBV3 and TRBJ2-7, with 10 bases aligning to TRBD1. CDR1 is SNHLY and CDR2 is FYNGKV in the germline V gene (reference sequence). CDR3 size: 13 residues. CDR3 residues: CASSPGTGDEQYF. The part of the CDR3 DNA that was read is TGTGCCAGCAGCCCAGGGACAGGGGAT.

Remarks on this clone: Genes and germline are mouse. The read halts 3 residues ahead of the CDR3 end, with the missing end drawn from the germline J gene. The chain combines TRBV1 with TRBJ1-6, with a tentative D call TRBD1 (6 bases). TRBJ1-6 qualifies as an ORF whose function is uncertain. Trimming removed 0 bases from V and 7 bases from J, with 10 bases in between. Per the germline V gene, CDR1 is NSQYPW and CDR2 is LRSPGD (reference sequence). The CDR3 is 15 amino acids. CDR3 region: CTCSADGGRNSPLYF. Incomplete CDR3 DNA: TGCACCTGCAGTGCAGATGGGGGGCGGAATTCGCCC.

Of note for this clone: Germline and genes here are mouse. The read comes to an end 4 residues before the CDR3 does, leaving the germline J gene to fill in the end. The rearrangement links TRBV5 to TRBJ2-5; 12 bases are a match to TRBD1. CDR1 and CDR2 from the germline V gene are LGHNA and YNLKQL (reference sequence). The CDR3 has 16 residues. CDR3 in amino acids: CASSQDFGTGGDTQYF. CDR3 bases read: TGTGCCAGCAGCCAAGATTTCGGGACAGGGGGCGAC.

Notes on this clone: Genes and germline are mouse. The read ends 4 residues before the CDR3 terminus; that terminus is restored from the germline J gene. V gene TRBV5 combines with J gene TRBJ2-5; TRBD2 matches 10 bases. Germline assignment: CDR1 LGHNA and CDR2 YNLKQL (reference sequence). The CDR3 totals 17 residues. CDR3 protein: CASSQDLLGGRGDTQYF. Partial CDR3 DNA: TGTGCCAGCAGCCAAGATCTCCTGGGGGGGCGCGGGGAC.